The T cell receptor beta chain described here comes from a study of Ad26.COV2.S vaccination and SARS-CoV-2 variants. Study overall: Donor was assigned to the Ad26.COV2.S arm of trial COV1001. The study gave Ad26.COV2.S intramuscularly, once or twice 56 days apart.

Treatment described: some 19 received Ad26.COV2.S at low or high dose, single or two shots; 5 received placebo; per-sample allocation not given. Day 63 after the first vaccine or placebo injection was the time point for sampling. This person who donated was an adult of 18-55 years in Boston. Data came from immunoSEQ multiplex PCR; TCRdb stores just in-frame clones and leaves some out. This sample has 350,000 to 500,000 clones, with roughly 87% found just once. This CDR3 has 16 residues. Germline CDR1 reads SEHNR; CDR2 reads FQNEAQ (reference sequence). A word on this clone: Mismatch with germline at one junction end may stem from a read error.

The chain has TRBV7-9 and TRBJ2-2; TRBD2 agrees at 10 bases. This TCR was recovered from a person aged 18 to 59 who received the Ad26.COV2.S COVID-19 vaccine or a placebo. This material consisted of peripheral blood, taken in a trial of Ad26.COV2.S vaccine versus placebo. The CDR3 protein is CASSSKGLAKTGELFF. The DNA of the CDR3 is TGTGCCAGCAGCTCAAAGGGACTAGCGAAGACCGGGGAGCTGTTTTTT.